This TCR beta chain was recorded in a study of T cell repertoires in cytomegalovirus infection. Study in general: The authors relied on CMV epitopes, both recently identified HLA-C-restricted and well-studied HLA-B-restricted. Indicated by public TCR beta signatures were CMV infection and matching HLA type.

This clonotype was seen ten or more times. Antigen unknown. The study's findings and limits: CMV-specific TCR beta clonotypes restricted by HLA-C dominated the ex vivo response. Identification of carriers of CMV plus the relevant HLA was performed using cumulative public TCR beta family frequency.

TCRdb re-called the reads through MiXCR, storing one row per CDR3 protein. The table includes tens of thousands of distinct CDR3 sequences, approximately 20% detected once. Germline CDR1 reads MNHEY; CDR2 reads SVGEGT. The CDR3 is 13 amino acids. V shed 5 bases and J shed 2 bases, with 9 bases lying between them. This clonotype was sampled from a human donor in good health (CMV status not recorded). Some clones in this sample may be carry-over from other donors' samples. The rearrangement links TRBV6-2 or TRBV6-3 to TRBJ2-5; tentatively, D is TRBD1 (6 bases). The specimen comprised CD8+ T cells from cultured PBMCs, sampled from culture after CMV antigen stimulation. The CDR3 is CASSRQEQETQYF. In DNA, the CDR3 is TGTGCCAGCAGTCGACAGGAGCAAGAGACCCAGTACTTC.